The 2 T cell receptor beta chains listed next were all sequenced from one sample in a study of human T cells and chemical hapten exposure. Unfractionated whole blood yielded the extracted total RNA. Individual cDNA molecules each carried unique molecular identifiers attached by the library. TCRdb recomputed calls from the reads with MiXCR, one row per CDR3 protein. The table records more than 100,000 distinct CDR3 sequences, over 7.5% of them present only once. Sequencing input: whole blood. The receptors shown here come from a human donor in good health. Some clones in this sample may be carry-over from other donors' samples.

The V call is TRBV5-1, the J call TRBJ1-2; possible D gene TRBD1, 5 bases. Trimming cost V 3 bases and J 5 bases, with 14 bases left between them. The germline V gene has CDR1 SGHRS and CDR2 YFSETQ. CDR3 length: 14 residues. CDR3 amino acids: CASSWGVGDYGYTF. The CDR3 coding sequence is TGCGCCAGCAGCTGGGGGGTTGGCGATTATGGCTACACCTTC.

CDR3 amino acids: CASGGQGGPEAFF. In DNA, the CDR3 is TGTGCCAGCGGCGGGCAGGGGGGCCCTGAAGCTTTCTTT. This chain links TRBV12-3 or TRBV12-4 with TRBJ1-1; TRBD1 matches 7 bases. J was trimmed by 6 bases and V by 8 bases; bases with no gene match: 9. This CDR3 is built from 13 residues.